The 10 T cell receptor beta chains in this list originate from one sample, sequenced in a study of blood T cell repertoires in COVID-19. TCRdb's table, derived via immunoSEQ multiplex PCR, lists solely in-frame clones and lacks some. This table has a few hundred thousand clones, approximately 90% appearing once. Sequenced input: peripheral blood. The receptor source for this set is a woman aged 18 to 35 who had recovered from COVID-19.

This rearrangement joins TRBV7-9 to TRBJ1-2; TRBD1 agrees at 7 bases. The CDR3 is made up of 17 amino acids. V lost 1 base, J lost 7 bases, and 15 bases stayed unmatched. CDR1 SEHNR and CDR2 FQNEAQ come from the germline V gene (reference sequence). CDR3 sequence reads: CASSLVLPVRGFFGYTF. CDR3 sequence (DNA): TGTGCCAGCAGCTTAGTTCTTCCGGTCAGGGGGTTTTTTGGCTACACCTTC.

The J gene is TRBJ2-7, the V gene TRBV19; TRBD2 might be the D (5 bases). CDR1 and CDR2 from the germline V gene are LNHDA and SQIVND (reference sequence). The CDR3 sequence is 16 residues long. V was cut by 3 bases and J by 0 bases, with 15 bases left in between. The CDR3 bases are TGTGCCAGTAGTATTTATACGGGGTCGAGCTCCTACGAGCAGTACTTC. This translates into CASSIYTGSSSYEQYF.

There are a few counts of this clone. J is TRBJ1-1 and V is TRBV30, with D possibly matching TRBD1 (6 bases). This CDR3 has 15 residues. Trimming removed 7 bases at V and 0 bases at J, with 18 bases between. Germline CDR1 reads GTSNPN; CDR2 reads SVGIG (reference sequence). The CDR3 DNA follows: TGTGCCTTCCGGCACGGCAGGGGCCTGAACACTGAAGCTTTCTTT. Amino acid sequence: CAFRHGRGLNTEAFF.

This chain's CDR3 is CASSLEGGFDEQYF. The CDR3 DNA follows: TGCGCCAGCAGCCTGGAAGGGGGTTTTGACGAGCAGTACTTC. This chain connects TRBV5-1 to TRBJ2-7; TRBD1 might be the D (6 bases). The CDR3 is 14 residues long. Trimming took 4 bases from V and 5 from J, leaving 16 bases between them. Per the germline V gene, CDR1 is SGHRS and CDR2 is YFSETQ.

This clone turned up a few times. The V call is TRBV4-3, the J call TRBJ1-5; TRBD1 matches 7 bases. J lost 3 bases, V lost 0 bases, and 5 bases had no gene match. CDR3 length equals 16 residues. Germline lookup yields CDR1 LGHNA and CDR2 YSLEER. CDR3 loop: CASSQEPGQNNQPQHF. Written as DNA, the CDR3 is TGCGCCAGCAGCCAAGAACCGGGACAGAACAATCAGCCCCAGCATTTT.

This clone was seen repeatedly, ten times or more. The chain combines TRBV27 with TRBJ1-2; perhaps TRBD1 as D (5 bases). With 4 bases removed from V and 7 bases from J, the gap between germline ends came to 13 bases. The CDR3 is made up of 13 amino acids. Germline CDR1 MNHEY, CDR2 SMNVEV (reference sequence). In nucleotides, the CDR3 is TGTGCCAGCAGTTCCCCAGGGCGGGGTGGCTACACCTTC. It translates to CASSSPGRGGYTF.

The genes are TRBV7-2 and TRBJ2-7, with TRBD1 identical over 8 bases. Germline values: CDR1 SGHTA, CDR2 FQGNSA. V lost 1 base, J lost 5 bases, and 1 base stayed unmatched. CDR3 length: 13 amino acids. The CDR3 loop is CASSLDRGNEQYF. CDR3 bases: TGTGCCAGCAGCTTAGACAGGGGGAACGAGCAGTACTTC.

V usage is TRBV7-9 and J usage is TRBJ2-7, with TRBD2 identical over 9 bases. Trimming took 2 bases from V and 5 from J; bases not matched to a gene: 7. The CDR3 runs to 15 residues. Germline V lookup: CDR1 SEHNR, CDR2 FQNEAQ (reference sequence). The CDR3 bases are TGTGCCAGCAGCTTACCATCTCTAGCGGGACACGAGCAGTACTTC. Translated, it gives CASSLPSLAGHEQYF.

This clone was observed a handful of times. The chain carries TRBV18 and TRBJ1-6; D uncertain. Germline values: CDR1 KGHSH, CDR2 LQKENI. The CDR3 runs 14 residues. V lost 0 bases and J 10 bases, leaving 10 bases between the germline ends. The CDR3 DNA sequence: TGTGCCAGCTCACCACCGCAGGCCGCCTCACCCCTCCACTTT. Amino acids: CASSPPQAASPLHF.

This sequence joins TRBV27 and TRBJ2-1; 8 bases map to TRBD2. The V segment lost 7 bases and the J segment 6 bases; nucleotides outside the gene matches: 14. Germline CDR1 MNHEY, CDR2 SMNVEV (reference sequence). The CDR3 is 16 amino acids. The DNA of the CDR3 is TGTGCCAGCACCGTAGTAGCGGGGCCTCTCGGCAATGAGCAGTTCTTC. Its translation: CASTVVAGPLGNEQFF.